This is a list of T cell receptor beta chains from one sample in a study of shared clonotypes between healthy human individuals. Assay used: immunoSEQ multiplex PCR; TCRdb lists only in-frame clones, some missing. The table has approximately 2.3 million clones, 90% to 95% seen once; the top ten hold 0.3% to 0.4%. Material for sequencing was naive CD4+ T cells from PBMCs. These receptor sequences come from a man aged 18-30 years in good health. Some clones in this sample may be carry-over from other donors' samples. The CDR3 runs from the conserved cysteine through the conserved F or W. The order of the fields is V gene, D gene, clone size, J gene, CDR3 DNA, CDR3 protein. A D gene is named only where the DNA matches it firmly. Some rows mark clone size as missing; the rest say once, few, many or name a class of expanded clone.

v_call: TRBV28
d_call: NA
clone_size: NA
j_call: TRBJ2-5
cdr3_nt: TGTGCCAGCAGCCCCCCCTCGCTAAACCTCCCTTCGGAGACCCAGTACTTC
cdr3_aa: CASSPPSLNLPSETQYF

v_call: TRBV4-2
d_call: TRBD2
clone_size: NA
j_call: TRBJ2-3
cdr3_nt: TGTGCCAGCAGCCATGGGACTAGCGGGAGGCCAAGCACAGATACGCAGTATTTT
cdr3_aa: CASSHGTSGRPSTDTQYF

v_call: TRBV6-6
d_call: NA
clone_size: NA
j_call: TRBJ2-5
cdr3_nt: TGTGCCAGCAGTTACCTGACAGAACAAGAGACCCAGTACTTC
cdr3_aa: CASSYLTEQETQYF

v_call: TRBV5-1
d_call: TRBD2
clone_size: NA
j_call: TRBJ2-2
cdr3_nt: TGCGCCAGCAGCTCGCTAGCGGGAGGCACCGGGGAGCTGTTTTTT
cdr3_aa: CASSSLAGGTGELFF

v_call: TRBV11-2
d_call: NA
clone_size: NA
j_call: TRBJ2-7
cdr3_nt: TGTGCCAGCAGCTTAGGCACTAGCATAAACGAGCAGTACTTC
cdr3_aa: CASSLGTSINEQYF

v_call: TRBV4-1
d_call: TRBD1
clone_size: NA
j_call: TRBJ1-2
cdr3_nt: TGCGCCAGCAGCCGGGGACAGGGGGATGGCTACACCTTC
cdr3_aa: CASSRGQGDGYTF

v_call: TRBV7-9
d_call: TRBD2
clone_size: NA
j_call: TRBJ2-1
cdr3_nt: TGTGCCAGCAGCTTAGGGGGCGGGAGCCGCGATGAGCAGTTCTTC
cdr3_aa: CASSLGGGSRDEQFF

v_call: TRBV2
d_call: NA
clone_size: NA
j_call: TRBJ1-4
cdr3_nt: TGTGCCAGCATGCGCGGACATAATGAAAAACTGTTTTTT
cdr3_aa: CASMRGHNEKLFF

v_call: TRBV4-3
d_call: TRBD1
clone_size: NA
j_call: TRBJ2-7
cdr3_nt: TGCGCCAGCAGCCTCCGACAGGGGACTCTCCAGTACTTC
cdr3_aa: CASSLRQGTLQYF

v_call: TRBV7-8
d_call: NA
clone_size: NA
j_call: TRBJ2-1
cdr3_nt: TGTGCCAGCAGCACCCGGACTGGATACAATGAGCAGTTCTTC
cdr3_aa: CASSTRTGYNEQFF

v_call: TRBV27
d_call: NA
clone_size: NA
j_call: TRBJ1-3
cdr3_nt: TGTGCCAGCAGCAGGGGCGGGAACTCTGGAAACACCATATATTTT
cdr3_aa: CASSRGGNSGNTIYF

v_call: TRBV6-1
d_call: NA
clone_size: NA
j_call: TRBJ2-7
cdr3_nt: TGTGCCAGCAGTGAAGCAGGCAGACCACTCGGCCTCTACGAGCAGTACTTC
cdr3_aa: CASSEAGRPLGLYEQYF

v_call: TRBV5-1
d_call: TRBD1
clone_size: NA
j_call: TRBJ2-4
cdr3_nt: TGCGCCAGCAGCCAAACAGGACAGGGATGGAACATTCAGTACTTC
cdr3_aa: CASSQTGQGWNIQYF

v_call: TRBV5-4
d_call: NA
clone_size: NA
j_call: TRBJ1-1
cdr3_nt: TGTGCCAGCAGCTCGGGCCCGGCGCGATCGGGGACTGAAGCTTTCTTT
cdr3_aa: CASSSGPARSGTEAFF

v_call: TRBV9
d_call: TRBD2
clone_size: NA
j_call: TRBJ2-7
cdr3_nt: TGTGCCAGCAGCGGAGCCGGGAGGCCCTACGAGCAGTACTTC
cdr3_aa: CASSGAGRPYEQYF

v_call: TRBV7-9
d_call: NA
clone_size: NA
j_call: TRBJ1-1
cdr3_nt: TGTGCCAGCAGCCATGGGGGCCTTCTTAACACTGAAGCTTTCTTT
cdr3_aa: CASSHGGLLNTEAFF

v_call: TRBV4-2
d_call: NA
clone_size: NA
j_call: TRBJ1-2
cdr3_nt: TGTGCCAGCAGCCCCCCTCGGGGGCTTGAGGGCTACACCTTC
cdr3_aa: CASSPPRGLEGYTF

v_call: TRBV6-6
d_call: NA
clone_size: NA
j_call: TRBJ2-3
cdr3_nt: TGTGCCAGCAGTTACGAGGGCACAGATACGCAGTATTTT
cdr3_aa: CASSYEGTDTQYF

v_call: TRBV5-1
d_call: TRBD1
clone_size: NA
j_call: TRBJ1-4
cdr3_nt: TGCGCCAGCAGACGAAGTACGACAGGGTTTAATGAAAAACTGTTTTTT
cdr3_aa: CASRRSTTGFNEKLFF

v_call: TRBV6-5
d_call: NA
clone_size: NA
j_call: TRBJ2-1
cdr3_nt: TGTGCCAGCAGTTACTCGATAGGCAGGAGCTACAATGAGCAGTTCTTC
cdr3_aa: CASSYSIGRSYNEQFF

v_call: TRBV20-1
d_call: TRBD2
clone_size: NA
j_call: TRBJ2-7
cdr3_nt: TGCAGAGGACTAGCGCTGATAGGGCAGTACTTC
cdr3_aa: CRGLALIGQYF

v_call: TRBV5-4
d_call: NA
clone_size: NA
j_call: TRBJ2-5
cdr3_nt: TGTGCCAGCAGCACGGGTTTCGAGACCCAGTACTTC
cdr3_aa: CASSTGFETQYF

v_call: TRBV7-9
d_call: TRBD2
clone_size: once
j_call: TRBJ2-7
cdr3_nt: TGTGCCAGCAGTCCCAACGGCGGGAGTTACGAGCAGTACTTC
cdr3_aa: CASSPNGGSYEQYF

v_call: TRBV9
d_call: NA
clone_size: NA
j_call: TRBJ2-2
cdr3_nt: TGTGCCAGCAGCGCACAGGGTCTCGGGGAGCTGTTTTTT
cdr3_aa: CASSAQGLGELFF

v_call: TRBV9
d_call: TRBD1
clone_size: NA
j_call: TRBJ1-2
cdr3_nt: TGTGCCAGCAGCGCCCGACAGGGGTCTGCCTATGGCTACACCTTC
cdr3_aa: CASSARQGSAYGYTF

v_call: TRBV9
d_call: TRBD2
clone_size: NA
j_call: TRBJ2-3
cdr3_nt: TGTGCCAGCAGCCCATTGGGTAGCGGGGGCACAGATACGCAGTATTTT
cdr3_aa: CASSPLGSGGTDTQYF

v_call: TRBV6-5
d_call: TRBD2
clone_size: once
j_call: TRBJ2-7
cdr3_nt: TGTGCCAGCAACCGCGGGAGATCGTCCGGCGAGCAGTACTTC
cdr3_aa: CASNRGRSSGEQYF

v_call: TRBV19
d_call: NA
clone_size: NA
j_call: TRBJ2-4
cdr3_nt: TGTGCCAGTAGTCCCTCGGGGGCCAAAAACATTCAGTACTTC
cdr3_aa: CASSPSGAKNIQYF

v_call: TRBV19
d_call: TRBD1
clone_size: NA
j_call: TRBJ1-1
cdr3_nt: TGTGCCAGTAGTATAAACAGGGGGTACACTGAAGCTTTCTTT
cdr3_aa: CASSINRGYTEAFF

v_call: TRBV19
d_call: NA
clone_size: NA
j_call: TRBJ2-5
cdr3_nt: TGTGCCAGTAGTACCCTTAACGGGAGCCGATTTAGTGACGGAGAGACCCAGTACTTC
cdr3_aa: CASSTLNGSRFSDGETQYF